Below, 7 T cell receptor beta chains from the same sample are listed, as sequenced in a study of T cell repertoires in cytomegalovirus infection. TCRdb analysed the reads with MiXCR anew, one entry per CDR3 protein. The profile shows approximately 250,000 distinct CDR3 sequences, roughly 9.1% of them singletons. The sample taken for sequencing was PBMCs. The source is a human donor in good health (CMV status not recorded). Some clones in this sample may be carry-over from other donors' samples.

This clonotype occurred many times. The J gene is TRBJ2-1, the V gene TRBV6-2 or TRBV6-3; D not certain. The CDR3 has 15 amino acids. V lost 2 bases to trimming and J lost 0 bases, with 8 bases between them. Germline-derived CDR1 and CDR2 are MNHEY and SVGEGT. CDR3 region: CASSYHRISYNEQFF. CDR3 in DNA: TGTGCCAGCAGTTACCATCGGATCTCCTACAATGAGCAGTTCTTC.

This clonotype was counted at least ten times. The rearrangement joins TRBV19 to TRBJ2-7, with 8 bases that match TRBD1. This CDR3 is built from 15 residues. Germline CDR1 and CDR2: LNHDA and SQIVND (reference sequence). The ends lost 5 bases at V and 1 base at J; junction bases unmatched: 7. CDR3 nucleotide sequence: TGTGCCAGTAGTCTTGGGGGACAGGTGTCCTACGAGCAGTACTTC. Protein sequence: CASSLGGQVSYEQYF.

This clonotype has at least ten counts. J is TRBJ2-3 and V is TRBV7-8, with TRBD2 matching 10 bases. In germline, CDR1 is SGHVS, CDR2 FQNEAQ. CDR3 length equals 20 residues. Germline trimming cut 5 bases from V and 2 bases from J; bases unmatched to any gene: 19. The CDR3 DNA follows: TGTGCCAGCAGCCCCTGGAGGATAAGCGGGGGGGCCTCCCACACAGATACGCAGTATTTT. Translating gives CASSPWRISGGASHTDTQYF. Full variable domain (rest looked up from reference TRBV7-8 and TRBJ2-3): GAGVSQSPRYKVAKRGQDVALRCDPISGHVSLFWYQQALGQGPEFLTYFQNEAQLDKSGLPSDRFFAERPEGSVSTLKIQRTQQEDSAVYLCASSPWRISGGASHTDTQYFGPGTRLTVL.

This clonotype was counted ten times or more. The chain combines TRBV6-2 or TRBV6-3 with TRBJ1-1; no reliable D call. Germline V CDR1 and CDR2: MNHEY, SVGEGT. V shed 7 bases and J shed 1 base, with 10 bases lying between them. This CDR3 spans 13 amino acids. The CDR3 DNA reads as TGTGCCAGCACGCCGGTCAAGAACACTGAAGCTTTCTTT. It codes for CASTPVKNTEAFF.

Many counts were recorded for this clonotype. V and J are TRBV6-6 and TRBJ2-3; D unresolved. V was trimmed by 5 bases and J by 0 bases, leaving 9 bases between them. CDR3 length: 14 residues. CDR1 and CDR2 (germline): MNHNY, SVGAGI (reference sequence). The CDR3 reads CASSHSLSTDTQYF. Written as DNA, the CDR3 is TGTGCCAGCAGTCACAGCCTTAGCACAGATACGCAGTATTTT.

This clonotype was seen repeatedly, ten times or more. The J gene is TRBJ2-4, the V gene TRBV7-2; D unclear. The ends were cut back, 5 bases at V and 0 bases at J, with 14 bases in the middle. Germline lookup yields CDR1 SGHTA and CDR2 FQGNSA. The CDR3 covers 16 residues. CDR3 nucleotide sequence: TGTGCCAGCAGCCCCGGACGGATCCTAGCCAAAAACATTCAGTACTTC. Protein: CASSPGRILAKNIQYF.

This clonotype was seen repeatedly, ten times or more. The rearrangement links TRBV7-2 to TRBJ2-5; D might be TRBD2 (6 bases). CDR3 length: 17 residues. Germline V gives CDR1 SGHTA, CDR2 FQGNSA. V lost 5 bases to trimming and J lost 5 bases, with 24 bases between them. This chain's CDR3 is CASSKPRELIVSETQYF. The CDR3 DNA reads as TGTGCCAGCAGCAAGCCTCGGGAGCTAATTGTCTCGGAGACCCAGTACTTC.